The clone carrying this T cell receptor beta chain appeared once. Its cognate antigen is unknown. The data originate from a study of T cells in localized non-small cell lung cancer. Germline CDR1 and CDR2: MNHEY and SMNVEV (reference sequence). The CDR3 length is 15 residues. V lost 2 bases and J 3 bases, leaving 14 bases between the germline ends. Overall study findings and caveats: Heterogeneity cannot be ruled out, as sequencing used one tumor region only. In adjacent lung, a median roughly 62 of the top 100 tumor clones were found. Maximal T cell clonality occurred in uninvolved adjacent lung, with tumor ranking below it.

The repertoire was sequenced with immunoSEQ multiplex PCR; TCRdb's copy has only in-frame clones and lacks some. The sample comprises around 31,000 clones, 85% to 95% of which are singletons, and around 0.73% rests with the top ten. This TCR was recovered from a woman aged 35 to 69 with stage I lung adenocarcinoma. J is TRBJ2-7 and V is TRBV27, with TRBD2 as a possible D gene (6 bases). Material: peripheral blood, obtained before any cancer treatment. The CDR3 here is CASSLGAGLGYEQYF. CDR3 DNA: TGTGCCAGCAGTTTAGGGGCGGGGTTGGGCTACGAGCAGTACTTC.